The 26 T cell receptor beta chains presented below share a single source sample, sequenced in a study of blood T cell repertoires in COVID-19 (TCRdb year 2020). Library prep was done by the immunoSEQ multiplex PCR assay. Entries here come from immuneACCESS through TCRdb and include only in-frame sequences with V and J called. Some clones fail to appear in such tables; in the studies checked, an unresolved V gene covers under half of the shortfall, and the cause of the remainder is unknown. This sample holds some 240,000 clones; more than 75% were observed only once. The ten largest clones take up under 15% of the sample. The sample comprised peripheral blood. These receptors originate from a woman aged 55-75 years with active or convalescent COVID-19.

The V call is TRBV9, the J call TRBJ2-5; possibly TRBD2 for D (5 bases). V lost 0 bases and J 1 base, leaving 7 bases between the germline ends. Germline assignment: CDR1 SGDLS and CDR2 YYNGEE. CDR3 length: 14 amino acids. CDR3 protein: CASSVGSGQETQYF. CDR3 sequence (DNA): TGTGCCAGCAGCGTAGGGAGCGGCCAAGAGACCCAGTACTTC.

V gene TRBV27 combines with J gene TRBJ1-2; TRBD1 matches at 9 bases. Trimming cost V 6 bases and J 2 bases; bases outside gene matches: 7. Germline V gene data show CDR1 as MNHEY and CDR2 as SMNVEV (reference sequence). The CDR3 is 15 residues long. The CDR3 loop reads CASRGPGQGNYGYTF. The CDR3 nucleotides are TGTGCCAGCAGGGGGCCGGGACAGGGAAACTATGGCTACACCTTC.

The CDR3 spells CASRRPSDGQNTEAFF. The CDR3, as DNA: TGTGCCAGCAGGCGCCCTTCGGACGGACAGAACACTGAAGCTTTCTTT. The chain is built from TRBV27 and TRBJ1-1; weak D call: TRBD1 (5 bases). The CDR3 runs to 16 residues. CDR1 and CDR2 from the germline V gene are MNHEY and SMNVEV (reference sequence). V shed 6 bases and J shed 1 base, with 18 bases lying between them.

This clone was seen once. The chain combines TRBV19 with TRBJ2-3; a possible D gene is TRBD2 (6 bases). In germline, CDR1 is LNHDA, CDR2 SQIVND (reference sequence). Trimming took off 1 base at V and 1 base at J, with 9 bases between the two ends. This CDR3 contains 15 residues. The CDR3 DNA sequence: TGTGCCAGTAGTATAGGGGCGGGGCGCACAGATACGCAGTATTTT. Residues: CASSIGAGRTDTQYF.

The chain links TRBV7-9 to TRBJ1-1; 8 bases match TRBD1. CDR1 and CDR2 from the germline V gene are SEHNR and FQNEAQ (reference sequence). V lost 5 bases and J lost 10; bases outside the gene matches: 12. This CDR3 has 14 amino acids. The CDR3 DNA reads TGTGCCAGCAGCCAAGGGGCAGGGGGCGTTGGAGCTTTCTTT. It encodes CASSQGAGGVGAFF.

As concerns this clone: The identical CDR3 is also encoded by other nucleotide sequences in the sample. CDR3 DNA sequence: TGCGCCAGCAGCTTTAGCGGGGGTCTCTCCTACGAGCAGTACTTC. Protein product: CASSFSGGLSYEQYF. This chain connects TRBV5-1 to TRBJ2-7; TRBD2 agrees at 9 bases. V gave up 2 bases and J gave up 0 bases; unmatched junction bases: 3. The V gene's germline CDR1 is SGHRS and CDR2 YFSETQ. This CDR3 contains 15 residues. The full variable domain, in which reference TRBV5-1 and TRBJ2-7 provide the parts outside the CDR3, is KAGVTQTPRYLIKTRGQQVTLSCSPISGHRSVSWYQQTPGQGLQFLFEYFSETQRNKGNFPGRFSGRQFSNSRSEMNVSTLELGDSALYLCASSFSGGLSYEQYFGPGTRLTVT.

V gene TRBV21-1 combines with J gene TRBJ1-3; TRBD1 reflects the table's D call only, with no check against the DNA. TRBV21-1 is assigned pseudogene status. The CDR3 spans 15 residues. This CDR3 reads CASSNAGCSGNTIYF. The CDR3 coding sequence is TGTGCCAGCAGCAACGCAGGTTGCTCTGGAAACACCATATATTTT.

The V call is TRBV6-5, the J call TRBJ2-3, with TRBD2 identical over 12 bases. The germline gives CDR1 MNHEY, CDR2 SVGAGI. J was trimmed by 7 bases and V by 7 bases; bases with no gene match: 9. This CDR3 comprises 15 residues. CDR3 in DNA: TGTGCCAGCATGACGACTAGCGGGGGCGGGTATACGCAGTATTTT. It encodes CASMTTSGGGYTQYF.

The chain has TRBV27 and TRBJ2-2, with TRBD2 identical over 8 bases. CDR3 length equals 14 residues. V shed 5 bases, J shed 5 bases, and the junction held 4 bases outside the gene matches. The germline gives CDR1 MNHEY, CDR2 SMNVEV (reference sequence). The CDR3 loop reads CASSNGLATGELFF. CDR3 DNA sequence: TGTGCCAGCAGTAATGGACTAGCTACCGGGGAGCTGTTTTTT.

This clone was seen a single time. The V and J genes are TRBV25-1 and TRBJ1-5; D is unresolved. This CDR3 spans 11 amino acids. In germline, CDR1 is MGHDK, CDR2 SYGVNS. Trimming shortened V by 4 bases and J by 5 bases, and 3 bases separated the two germline ends. CDR3 loop: CASSVYQPQHF. The CDR3 nucleotides are TGTGCCAGCAGTGTCTATCAGCCCCAGCATTTT.

V gene TRBV3-1 (or the pseudogene TRBV3-2) combines with J gene TRBJ1-2; 7 bases match TRBD1. This CDR3 contains 15 residues. The trim removed 1 base at V and 8 bases at J, leaving 10 bases unmatched. Looked up from germline, CDR1 is LGHDT and CDR2 is YNNKEL (reference sequence). This CDR3 is CASSQVPDRVKGYTF. The CDR3 DNA reads as TGTGCCAGCAGCCAAGTTCCCGACAGGGTTAAAGGCTACACCTTC.

V gene TRBV18 combines with J gene TRBJ2-7; D might be TRBD1 (5 bases). The CDR3 extends over 14 amino acids. Germline loops: CDR1 KGHSH, CDR2 LQKENI. V lost 1 base and J 1 base, leaving 8 bases between the germline ends. CDR3 region: CASSPLQGSYEQYF. The DNA of the CDR3 is TGTGCCAGCTCACCACTGCAGGGATCCTACGAGCAGTACTTC.

The J gene is TRBJ1-4, the V gene TRBV4-2; D is undetermined. Germline-derived CDR1 and CDR2 are LGHNA and YNFKEQ. This CDR3 region has 18 residues. The V and J ends lost 1 base and 0 bases respectively, with 15 bases between them. CDR3 sequence reads: CASSQGPGRGATNEKLFF. In nucleotides, the CDR3 is TGTGCCAGCAGCCAAGGGCCAGGACGGGGTGCAACTAATGAAAAACTGTTTTTT.

The rearrangement uses TRBV2 and TRBJ1-5, with 7 bases lining up with TRBD1. This CDR3 contains 15 residues. V shed 5 bases, J shed 0 bases, and the junction held 4 bases outside the gene matches. The V gene's germline CDR1 is SNHLY and CDR2 FYNNEI. CDR3 residues: CASSWDRHSNQPQHF. In nucleotides, the CDR3 is TGTGCCAGCAGTTGGGACAGACATAGCAATCAGCCCCAGCATTTT. The full variable domain, its missing parts supplied by reference TRBV2 and TRBJ1-5, is EPEVTQTPSHQVTQMGQEVILRCVPISNHLYFYWYRQILGQKVEFLVSFYNNEISEKSEIFDDQFSVERPDGSNFTLKIRSTKLEDSAMYFCASSWDRHSNQPQHFGDGTRLSIL.

In nucleotides, the CDR3 is TGTGCCAGCAGTTCACACCGGGACAGCGCATTTAATTCACCCCTCCACTTT. It yields the protein CASSSHRDSAFNSPLHF. The chain joins TRBV6-2 or TRBV6-3 to TRBJ1-6; 7 bases fit TRBD1. The CDR3 is 17 residues long. The J segment lost 6 bases and the V segment lost 4 bases, leaving 12 bases of the junction unmatched. CDR1 and CDR2 from the germline V gene are MNHEY and SVGEGT.

The chain joins TRBV7-9 to TRBJ2-6, with D uncertain. The CDR3 has 15 amino acids. The V end lost 5 bases, the J end lost 3 bases, and 11 bases lay between the germline ends. Germline CDR1 reads SEHNR; CDR2 reads FQNEAQ (reference sequence). The CDR3 region has the DNA TGTGCCAGCAGCGGTGGTTCGGGTGGGGCCAACGTCCTGACTTTC. Protein sequence: CASSGGSGGANVLTF. Together with reference TRBV7-9 and TRBJ2-6, the CDR3 gives the full variable domain: DTGVSQNPRHKITKRGQNVTFRCDPISEHNRLYWYRQTLGQGPEFLTYFQNEAQLEKSRLLSDRFSAERPKGSFSTLEIQRTEQGDSAMYLCASSGGSGGANVLTFGAGSRLTVL.

The chain uses TRBV11-1 and TRBJ1-1; D not resolved. This CDR3 has 16 residues. From germline, CDR1 is SGHAT and CDR2 FQDESV (reference sequence). V was shortened by 2 bases and J by 1 base, with 14 bases between the two germline ends. The CDR3 sequence: CASSLRRRERNTEAFF. Here the CDR3 DNA reads TGTGCCAGCAGCTTAAGGCGGAGAGAGCGGAACACTGAAGCTTTCTTT.

The chain couples TRBV14 to TRBJ2-5; D gene uncertain. V was clipped by 1 base and J by 7 bases, with 10 bases between them. The CDR3 contains 13 residues. Germline V gives CDR1 SGHDN, CDR2 FVKESK. This chain's CDR3 is CASSQARSGTQYF. In DNA form, the CDR3 reads TGTGCCAGCAGCCAAGCCAGGTCCGGGACCCAGTACTTC. The whole variable domain, filled in from reference TRBV14 and TRBJ2-5, reads EAGVTQFPSHSVIEKGQTVTLRCDPISGHDNLYWYRRVMGKEIKFLLHFVKESKQDESGMPNNRFLAERTGGTYSTLKVQPAELEDSGVYFCASSQARSGTQYFGPGTRLLVL.

The chain has TRBV3-1 (or the pseudogene TRBV3-2) and TRBJ2-7; D is unclear. The CDR3 has 11 residues. Deletions cut 4 bases from V and 4 bases from J, with 5 bases between. CDR1 LGHDT and CDR2 YNNKEL come from the germline V gene (reference sequence). CDR3 amino acids: CASSLHYEQYF. The DNA of the CDR3 is TGTGCCAGCAGCCTACATTACGAGCAGTACTTC.

The genes are TRBV6-5 and TRBJ1-3, with 7 positions matching TRBD1. The ends lost 7 bases at V and 4 bases at J; junction bases unmatched: 10. Germline V gene lookup returns CDR1 MNHEY and CDR2 SVGAGI. This CDR3 spans 15 amino acids. The CDR3 reads CASIEDRVLGNTIYF. DNA for the CDR3: TGTGCCAGCATCGAAGACAGGGTCCTCGGAAACACCATATATTTT.

This chain connects TRBV7-9 to TRBJ2-7, with 7 positions matching TRBD1. Per germline, CDR1 SEHNR and CDR2 FQNEAQ (reference sequence). The trim removed 5 bases at V and 6 bases at J, leaving 10 bases unmatched. CDR3 length: 14 amino acids. This CDR3 reads CASSPRTGPGEQYF. The CDR3 DNA is TGTGCCAGCAGCCCGAGGACAGGTCCCGGCGAGCAGTACTTC.

V usage is TRBV3-1 (or the pseudogene TRBV3-2) and J usage is TRBJ1-4; 12 bases match TRBD1. The CDR3 length is 16 residues. The J segment lost 7 bases and the V segment lost 4 bases, leaving 7 bases of the junction unmatched. The germline V gene encodes CDR1 LGHDT and CDR2 YNNKEL (reference sequence). DNA of the CDR3: TGTGCCAGCAGCCGTGGGACAGGGGGCGCGGGTGAAAAACTGTTTTTT. Its translation: CASSRGTGGAGEKLFF.

The V call is TRBV10-3, the J call TRBJ2-7; 8 positions agree with TRBD1. The CDR3 consists of 12 residues. The V gene end was trimmed by 6 bases and the J gene end by 6 bases; junction bases not matched to a gene: 4. Per the germline V gene, CDR1 is ENHRY and CDR2 is SYGVKD. The CDR3 DNA sequence: TGTGCCATCAGGCAGACAGGGGCCGAGCAGTACTTC. It codes for CAIRQTGAEQYF.

This clone occurred once. The chain is built from TRBV4-2 and TRBJ2-1, with no clear D. V gave up 0 bases and J gave up 9 bases, with 12 bases separating them. Germline-derived CDR1 and CDR2 are LGHNA and YNFKEQ. This CDR3 spans 14 amino acids. The CDR3 is CASSQEEGAVEQFF. The CDR3 DNA sequence: TGTGCCAGCAGCCAAGAAGAAGGAGCCGTTGAGCAGTTCTTC.

The gene calls are TRBV5-1 and TRBJ2-3, with D possibly TRBD2 on 5 matching bases. The CDR3 consists of 15 residues. Germline V gene data show CDR1 as SGHRS and CDR2 as YFSETQ. The V and J ends lost 1 base and 2 bases respectively, with 11 bases between them. This CDR3 reads CASSLSGLNTDTQYF. CDR3 bases: TGCGCCAGCAGCTTGAGCGGACTCAACACAGATACGCAGTATTTT.

The chain has TRBV5-1 and TRBJ2-3, with D perhaps TRBD2 (5 bases). Germline V gene sequence: CDR1 SGHRS, CDR2 YFSETQ. CDR3 size: 15 residues. Trimming took 4 bases from V and 4 from J, leaving 16 bases between them. Written as DNA, the CDR3 is TGCGCCAGCAGCCTTGGCGGGTGGACCCCAGATACGCAGTATTTT. It yields the protein CASSLGGWTPDTQYF.